This T cell receptor beta chain derives from a study of blood T cell repertoires in COVID-19. Looking at the study overall: Sites in the United States, Italy and Spain provided acute and convalescent COVID-19 samples. PBMCs, B-cell-depleted T cells, or T cells provided the cDNA or gDNA that made up the material.

Germline CDR1 SGHVS, CDR2 FNYEAQ. V was clipped by 0 bases and J by 6 bases; unmatched bases: 10. The CDR3 has 17 residues. Sequencing used immunoSEQ multiplex PCR; TCRdb keeps in-frame clones, though not all of them. The top ten hold 3% of the sample, which has about 150,000 clones, 70% to 85% seen once. This clone occurred many times. The rearrangement uses TRBV7-6 and TRBJ2-2, with 7 bases identical to TRBD2. Specimen: peripheral blood. The clonotype comes from a woman older than 75 with acute or convalescent COVID-19. The CDR3 DNA reads as TGTGCCAGCAGCTTAGCGTTTGGCGGGGGACGAGCCGGGGAGCTGTTTTTT. This translates into CASSLAFGGGRAGELFF.